The next 26 T cell receptor beta chains were all read from a single sample in a study of OX40 agonist ivuxolimab in advanced cancers. Profiled with immunoSEQ multiplex PCR; TCRdb holds only in-frame clones, not every one. The repertoire has about 58,000 clones, roughly four fifths of them found once; the top ten carry about 0.8%. The specimen comprised CD4+ or CD8+ T cells sorted from blood, sampled in a trial of the OX40 agonist ivuxolimab. The receptor set was obtained from an adult with an advanced solid tumor such as melanoma, head and neck, liver or kidney cancer.

The table lists this clone with a count of one. The V call is TRBV19, the J call TRBJ1-5; D not certain. Germline CDR1 is LNHDA and CDR2 is SQIVND (reference sequence). The germline V and J ends were trimmed by 5 bases and 0 bases, with 11 bases remaining between them. The CDR3 contains 15 residues. The CDR3 DNA follows: TGTGCCAGTAGTCCCGGACGGAATAGCAATCAGCCCCAGCATTTT. Amino acids: CASSPGRNSNQPQHF.

The V and J genes are TRBV6-6 and TRBJ2-3; D might be TRBD2 (5 bases). Trimming cost V 6 bases and J 2 bases, with 15 bases left between them. The CDR3 has 15 residues. Germline CDR1 is MNHNY and CDR2 is SVGAGI (reference sequence). The CDR3 DNA reads as TGTGCCAGCAGCCAAGATAGCGATCACACAGATACGCAGTATTTT. Its protein product is CASSQDSDHTDTQYF.

The chain couples TRBV19 to TRBJ1-4; 9 bases match TRBD1. CDR1 and CDR2 from the germline V gene are LNHDA and SQIVND (reference sequence). The V and J ends lost 6 bases and 6 bases, in that order; junction bases with no gene match: 8. The CDR3 has 15 amino acids. The CDR3 protein is CASSLQGALDEKLFF. Here the CDR3 DNA reads TGTGCCAGTAGCCTACAGGGGGCGCTGGATGAAAAACTGTTTTTT. The entire variable domain, with the rest obtained from reference TRBV19 and TRBJ1-4, is as follows: DGGITQSPKYLFRKEGQNVTLSCEQNLNHDAMYWYRQDPGQGLRLIYYSQIVNDFQKGDIAEGYSVSREKKESFPLTVTSAQKNPTAFYLCASSLQGALDEKLFFGSGTQLSVL.

J is TRBJ2-7 and V is TRBV18, with D possibly matching TRBD1 (6 bases). With 4 bases removed from V and 5 bases from J, the gap between germline ends came to 21 bases. The CDR3 has 16 amino acids. Per the germline V gene, CDR1 is KGHSH and CDR2 is LQKENI. The CDR3 nucleotides read TGTGCCAGCTCACTTTTTTCGACAGGACAAGGCGACGAGCAGTACTTC. Its protein product is CASSLFSTGQGDEQYF.

The CDR3 reads CASSVGGLVTDTQYF. In DNA, the CDR3 is TGTGCCAGCAGCGTAGGGGGACTAGTCACAGATACGCAGTATTTT. This chain links TRBV9 with TRBJ2-3, with 8 bases matching TRBD2. The length of the CDR3 is 15 residues. The germline CDR1 and CDR2 sequences are SGDLS and YYNGEE. Germline trimming cut 0 bases from V and 2 bases from J; bases unmatched to any gene: 2.

CDR3 in amino acids: CASTESTRSGANVLTF. The CDR3 DNA reads TGTGCCAGCACGGAATCAACCCGCTCTGGGGCCAACGTCCTGACTTTC. The chain combines TRBV2 with TRBJ2-6; D unclear. Germline V gene sequence: CDR1 SNHLY, CDR2 FYNNEI. The V end was cut by 7 bases, the J end by 0 bases, with 13 bases between. The CDR3 loop spans 16 amino acids. Combining the CDR3 with reference TRBV2 and TRBJ2-6 gives the whole variable domain EPEVTQTPSHQVTQMGQEVILRCVPISNHLYFYWYRQILGQKVEFLVSFYNNEISEKSEIFDDQFSVERPDGSNFTLKIRSTKLEDSAMYFCASTESTRSGANVLTFGAGSRLTVL.

The V and J genes are TRBV9 and TRBJ1-4, with D uncertain. The CDR3 totals 14 residues. Germline CDR1 is SGDLS and CDR2 is YYNGEE. V lost 4 bases to trimming and J lost 8 bases, with 15 bases between them. CDR3 nucleotides: TGTGCCAGCAGCTCGGGGTGGACGAGGGAAAAACTGTTTTTT. This encodes CASSSGWTREKLFF.

The chain joins TRBV27 to TRBJ2-1, with 10 bases fitting TRBD1. This CDR3 region has 14 residues. With 5 bases clipped from V and 6 bases from J, the junction kept 4 bases outside the gene matches. Per germline, CDR1 MNHEY and CDR2 SMNVEV (reference sequence). CDR3 DNA sequence: TGTGCCAGCAGTAGGGACAGGGGTATCAATGAGCAGTTCTTC. It encodes CASSRDRGINEQFF.

The chain recombines TRBV11-2 with TRBJ2-3, with D perhaps being TRBD1 or TRBD2 (5 bases each). Germline values: CDR1 SGHAT, CDR2 FQNNGV. Trimming removed 3 bases at V and 0 bases at J, with 19 bases between. The CDR3 is 18 amino acids. In DNA form, the CDR3 reads TGTGCCAGCAGCTTGGTGGCAGGGACCTTCTCTAGCACAGATACGCAGTATTTT. Residues: CASSLVAGTFSSTDTQYF.

The chain is built from TRBV5-6 and TRBJ1-5, with D unclear. V shed 0 bases and J shed 3 bases, with 7 bases lying between them. CDR3 length: 14 residues. Germline V gives CDR1 SGHDT, CDR2 YYEEEE. Written as DNA, the CDR3 is TGTGCCAGCAGCTTGGGTGCGGTCAATCAGCCCCAGCATTTT. As protein: CASSLGAVNQPQHF.

The chain carries TRBV2 and TRBJ2-1; D is possibly TRBD1 (6 bases). Trimming cost V 2 bases and J 0 bases, with 8 bases left between them. This CDR3 contains 15 residues. Germline V CDR1 and CDR2: SNHLY, FYNNEI. CDR3 in amino acids: CASSETGSSYNEQFF. The DNA for the CDR3 is TGTGCCAGCAGTGAAACAGGGAGCTCCTACAATGAGCAGTTCTTC.

The chain recombines TRBV11-2 with TRBJ1-2; TRBD1 is a possible D gene (6 bases). CDR3 length equals 15 residues. The V end lost 5 bases, the J end lost 4 bases, and 17 bases lay between the germline ends. Germline V gene sequence: CDR1 SGHAT, CDR2 FQNNGV. For the CDR3, the DNA is TGTGCCAGCAGCCCGCGGGGGGGCGAGTTCTATGGCTACACCTTC. It encodes CASSPRGGEFYGYTF.

By share of the sample, this clone is medium-sized. The chain links TRBV7-8 to TRBJ2-7, with 7 bases matching TRBD1. The V gene's germline CDR1 is SGHVS and CDR2 FQNEAQ. The length of the CDR3 is 18 residues. Unmatched junction bases numbered 11, after V lost 0 bases and J lost 0 bases. Written as DNA, the CDR3 is TGTGCCAGCAGCTTAGCGGACACAGAGGGGGCCAACTCCTACGAGCAGTACTTC. This sequence encodes CASSLADTEGANSYEQYF.

This chain connects TRBV2 to TRBJ1-2; possibly TRBD1 for D (5 bases). The germline gives CDR1 SNHLY, CDR2 FYNNEI. The CDR3 has 15 residues. Trimming cost V 7 bases and J 0 bases, with 15 bases left between them. CDR3 DNA: TGTGCCAGCATTCCGACAGACCGATCTAACTATGGCTACACCTTC. Protein sequence: CASIPTDRSNYGYTF.

V is TRBV19 and J is TRBJ2-5, with TRBD1 as a possible D gene (5 bases). This CDR3 has 13 residues. Germline V gene data show CDR1 as LNHDA and CDR2 as SQIVND (reference sequence). With 0 bases removed from V and 7 bases from J, the gap between germline ends came to 9 bases. The CDR3 nucleotides read TGTGCCAGTAGTATAGATCCGCAGGGGACCCAGTACTTC. Translating gives CASSIDPQGTQYF. Full variable domain (rest looked up from reference TRBV19 and TRBJ2-5): DGGITQSPKYLFRKEGQNVTLSCEQNLNHDAMYWYRQDPGQGLRLIYYSQIVNDFQKGDIAEGYSVSREKKESFPLTVTSAQKNPTAFYLCASSIDPQGTQYFGPGTRLLVL.

The count of this clone is one. The chain employs TRBV19 and TRBJ1-5; TRBD1 might be the D (5 bases). Looked up from germline, CDR1 is LNHDA and CDR2 is SQIVND (reference sequence). The V end was cut by 5 bases, the J end by 0 bases, with 17 bases between. The CDR3 extends over 17 amino acids. CDR3 DNA: TGTGCCAGTAGTCCAGGGATTCACTTTTATAGCAATCAGCCCCAGCATTTT. It codes for CASSPGIHFYSNQPQHF. The complete variable domain, with remaining parts taken from reference TRBV19 and TRBJ1-5, reads DGGITQSPKYLFRKEGQNVTLSCEQNLNHDAMYWYRQDPGQGLRLIYYSQIVNDFQKGDIAEGYSVSREKKESFPLTVTSAQKNPTAFYLCASSPGIHFYSNQPQHFGDGTRLSIL.

This clone has a handful of counts. The chain carries TRBV28 and TRBJ1-5; 10 nucleotides match TRBD1. J gave up 6 bases and V 5 bases, and 7 bases lay outside the gene matches. From germline, CDR1 is MDHEN and CDR2 SYDVKM. CDR3 length: 15 amino acids. The CDR3: CASSPPGQGTQPQHF. In DNA form, the CDR3 reads TGTGCCAGCAGTCCCCCGGGACAGGGGACTCAGCCCCAGCATTTT.

The chain recombines TRBV11-2 with TRBJ2-3; D is ambiguous. Trimming pared 3 bases from V and 0 bases from J, leaving 4 bases between. The CDR3 runs 13 residues. Germline V lookup: CDR1 SGHAT, CDR2 FQNNGV. CDR3 nucleotides: TGTGCCAGCAGCTTGGACAGCACAGATACGCAGTATTTT. This translates into CASSLDSTDTQYF.

This clone was observed many times. The sample has other DNA sequences that encode this CDR3 too. This rearrangement joins TRBV11-2 to TRBJ2-2, with 10 bases matching TRBD1. The length of the CDR3 is 15 residues. Trimming removed 4 bases from V and 6 bases from J; junction bases left unmatched: 5. Germline CDR1 and CDR2: SGHAT and FQNNGV. The CDR3 DNA follows: TGTGCCAGCAGCTGGACAGGGGGGATGTCCGGGGAGCTGTTTTTT. It specifies CASSWTGGMSGELFF.

V usage is TRBV6-1 and J usage is TRBJ1-2; D unclear. Germline V gene data show CDR1 as MNHNS and CDR2 as SASEGT. Trimming removed 4 bases at V and 2 bases at J, with 5 bases between. The CDR3 runs 12 residues. The CDR3 loop is CASSVENYGYTF. The CDR3 nucleotides are TGTGCCAGCAGTGTGGAGAACTATGGCTACACCTTC.

This clone was counted once. The chain has TRBV5-1 and TRBJ2-7; D is possibly TRBD2 (5 bases). Germline loops: CDR1 SGHRS, CDR2 YFSETQ. V shed 0 bases and J shed 5 bases, with 15 bases lying between them. The CDR3 loop spans 15 amino acids. CDR3 sequence: CASSLGSPTTHEQYF. DNA of the CDR3: TGCGCCAGCAGCTTGGGAAGTCCGACTACCCACGAGCAGTACTTC.

The chain recombines TRBV2 with TRBJ2-7, with D perhaps matching TRBD1 or TRBD2 (6 bases each). This CDR3 has 14 amino acids. The V gene lost 4 bases and the J gene lost 6 bases, with 16 bases spanning the gap. Per the germline V gene, CDR1 is SNHLY and CDR2 is FYNNEI. DNA of the CDR3: TGTGCCAGCAGTGGGGCCTCACGGGGGCCCGAGCAGTACTTC. Translated, it gives CASSGASRGPEQYF.

This clone was found a few times. The sample carries other DNA sequences with the same CDR3. The chain couples TRBV5-1 to TRBJ1-1; TRBD1 is a possible D gene (6 bases). Germline-derived CDR1 and CDR2 are SGHRS and YFSETQ. Trimming pared 0 bases from V and 1 base from J, leaving 7 bases between. The CDR3 extends over 14 amino acids. The CDR3 DNA reads as TGCGCCAGCAGCTTGGCAGGGGCGAACACTGAAGCTTTCTTT. This codes for CASSLAGANTEAFF.

The chain employs TRBV23-1 and TRBJ1-2, with 12 bases lining up with TRBD1. TRBV23-1 is annotated as an ORF whose role is uncertain. The CDR3 covers 13 residues. V shed 6 bases and J 10 bases; nucleotides not matched to a gene: 6. The CDR3 DNA reads TGCGCCAGCAGGCCCGGGACAGGGGGCGACTACACCTTC. The encoded protein is CASRPGTGGDYTF.

This clone has more than one count but fewer than ten. The rearrangement joins TRBV10-1 to TRBJ2-5; 9 nucleotides align to TRBD2. Germline V gene sequence: CDR1 WNHNN, CDR2 SYGVQD (reference sequence). Trimming took 2 bases from V and 1 from J; bases not matched to a gene: 5. The CDR3 is 16 amino acids. This chain's CDR3 is CASSETSGRFQETQYF. DNA of the CDR3: TGCGCCAGCAGTGAGACTAGCGGGCGGTTCCAAGAGACCCAGTACTTC.

This chain joins TRBV5-6 and TRBJ2-4; no clear D gene. V lost 2 bases and J lost 0, with 9 bases in between. CDR1 SGHDT and CDR2 YYEEEE come from the germline V gene. The CDR3 is 15 residues long. In nucleotides, the CDR3 is TGTGCCAGCAGCTTCCGAGTTCTAGCCAAAAACATTCAGTACTTC. This encodes CASSFRVLAKNIQYF.